This T cell receptor (beta chain) comes out of a study of T cell responses to AZD1222 COVID-19 vaccine. Trimming cost V 5 bases and J 2 bases, with 16 bases left between them. Germline V gives CDR1 SEHNR, CDR2 FQNEAQ (reference sequence). This CDR3 contains 16 residues. Using immunoSEQ multiplex PCR, the repertoire was profiled, and TCRdb retains in-frame clones only, with some absent. The repertoire holds around 140,000 clones, with around 89% as singletons. This clonotype was obtained from an adult in good health. This sequence joins TRBV7-9 and TRBJ1-3; possibly TRBD1 for D (5 bases). Source: peripheral blood, taken on day 0 of AZD1222 vaccination. The CDR3: CASSPFRGSTGNTIYF. CDR3 DNA: TGTGCCAGCAGCCCATTTCGGGGGTCTACTGGAAACACCATATATTTT. Using reference TRBV7-9 and TRBJ1-3 for the parts outside the CDR3, the full variable domain is DTGVSQNPRHKITKRGQNVTFRCDPISEHNRLYWYRQTLGQGPEFLTYFQNEAQLEKSRLLSDRFSAERPKGSFSTLEIQRTEQGDSAMYLCASSPFRGSTGNTIYFGEGSWLTVV.